This paragraph reports one T cell receptor beta chain. This clone was recorded once. It lacks a known antigen. Nothing much larger sits one base from this clone, and base qualities are not available. The immunoSEQ Assay, a bias-controlled multiplex PCR, was used to amplify TCRbeta CDR3 regions from genomic DNA. For the original study's pipeline: The number of nucleated cells in each sample was estimated by amplification of reference gene primers within the assay. Sequence reads were collapsed and filtered to measure the absolute abundance of every unique TCRbeta CDR3 rearrangement. For each sample, productive Simpson clonality was calculated as the square root of Simpson's diversity index over productive rearrangements. The table was pulled from immuneACCESS by TCRdb, which kept in-frame rearrangements only. Such tables lose some clones; where checked, under half of the loss comes from unresolved V genes, and the rest has no known cause. The D gene and trimming were derived from the DNA, and the V and J assignments and clone size from that table. A total of around 300,000 clones appear in this sample, more than 80% of them only once. The top ten hold around 1.1% of the sample.

This sample is drawn from a study of blood T cell repertoires in COVID-19 (TCRdb year 2020). Notes on the research overall: The collaborator samples originated in the United States, Italy and Spain and spanned the acute and convalescent phases of COVID-19. The prospective study material was composed of cDNA or gDNA derived from T cells, B-cell-depleted T cells, or PBMCs. The dataset comprised deeply sampled blood TCRbeta repertoires from subjects exposed to, actively infected with, or recovered from COVID-19. The repertoires were made available in a free public database intended to serve as a resource for research on the immune response to SARS-CoV-2. The samples were drawn from two sources: the first 160 participants of the ongoing ImmuneRACE study, and some 1,300 subjects contributed by 6 global collaborators. Nearly every sample came with metadata listing a de-identified subject ID, COVID-19 status, age in years and sex. HLA class I and class II types, where available, came from metadata supplied by the sample provider rather than from assay-based typing. Broad study findings and their caveats: How much clinical and demographic metadata was included differed by source and by participant, and the metadata was provided uncurated.

The CDR3, cysteine through phenylalanine, is 14 amino acids long. CDR3 DNA is the only sequence kept; it has 42 bases, read in frame from the first base. CDR1 and CDR2, per the germline V gene, are SGHRS and YFSETQ. V loses 0 bases, J loses 5 bases, and the germline ends lie 11 bases apart. In the prospective study, participants were roughly 18 to 95 years old, resided in under 30 geographic areas of the United States, and were enrolled through a virtual design. In the prospective study, participants were assigned to cohorts based on the clinical history participants reported in a screening survey and a study questionnaire. Recovered participants in ImmuneRACE Cohort 3 were defined by two consecutive negative NP/OP PCR tests, clearance by a healthcare professional, or resolution of symptoms. Each participant in the prospective study had whole blood, serum and a nasopharyngeal or oropharyngeal swab collected by mobile phlebotomists. Prospective study participants could optionally give additional blood draws and questionnaires over an approximately two-month period. Blood samples from the prospective study were shipped frozen or at room temperature prior to DNA extraction.

Material for sequencing was PBMCs or T cells enriched from blood (not recorded which). The sequence links TRBV5-1 to TRBJ1-1, and possibly TRBD1, on 6 matching bases. This TCR derives from a woman in her twenties or thirties who had recovered from COVID-19. The nucleotides read TGCGCCAGCAGCTTGGAGGGCAGGGGAACTGAAGCTTTCTTT. Its translation reads: CASSLEGRGTEAFF. Full variable domain (CDR3 extended with the reference TRBV5-1 and TRBJ1-1 proteins): KAGVTQTPRYLIKTRGQQVTLSCSPISGHRSVSWYQQTPGQGLQFLFEYFSETQRNKGNFPGRFSGRQFSNSRSEMNVSTLELGDSALYLCASSLEGRGTEAFFGQGTRLTVV.